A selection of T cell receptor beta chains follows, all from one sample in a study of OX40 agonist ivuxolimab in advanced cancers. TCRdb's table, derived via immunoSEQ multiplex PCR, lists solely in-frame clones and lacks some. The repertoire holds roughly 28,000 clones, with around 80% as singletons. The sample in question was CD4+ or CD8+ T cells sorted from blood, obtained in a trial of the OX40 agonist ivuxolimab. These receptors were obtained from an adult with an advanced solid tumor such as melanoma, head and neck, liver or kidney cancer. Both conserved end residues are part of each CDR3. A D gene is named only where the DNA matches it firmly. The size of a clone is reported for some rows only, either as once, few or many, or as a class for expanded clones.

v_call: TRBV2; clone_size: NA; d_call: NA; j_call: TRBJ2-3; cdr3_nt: TGTGCCAGCAGTGAAGCCAGGGGAGGAGATACGCAGTATTTT; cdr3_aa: CASSEARGGDTQYF
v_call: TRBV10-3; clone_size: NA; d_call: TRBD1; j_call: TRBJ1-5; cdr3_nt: TGTGCCATCAGCCAGGGGGCTTGGGGCAATCAGCCCCAGCATTTT; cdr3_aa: CAISQGAWGNQPQHF
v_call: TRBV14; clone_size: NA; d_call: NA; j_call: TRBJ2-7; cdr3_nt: TGTGCCAGCAGCCATTCCAGGGCCTACGAGCAGTACTTC; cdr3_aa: CASSHSRAYEQYF
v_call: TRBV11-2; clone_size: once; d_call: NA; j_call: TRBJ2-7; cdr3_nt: TGTGCCAGCAGCCGAGGGTCTTCTGAGCAGTACTTC; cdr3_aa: CASSRGSSEQYF
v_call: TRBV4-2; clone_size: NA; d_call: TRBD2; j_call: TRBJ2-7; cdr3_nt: TGTGCCAGCAGCCAGCAAGATAGCGGACTAGCAGATTACGAGCAGTACTTC; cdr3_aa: CASSQQDSGLADYEQYF
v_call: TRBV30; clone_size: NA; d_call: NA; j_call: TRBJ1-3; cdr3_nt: TGTGCCTGGAGATCCGGGTCTGGAAACACCATATATTTT; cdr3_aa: CAWRSGSGNTIYF
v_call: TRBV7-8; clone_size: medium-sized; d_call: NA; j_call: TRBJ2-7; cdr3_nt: TGTGCCAGCAGATCTGGGAACTCGGCCTACGAGCAGTACTTC; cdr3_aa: CASRSGNSAYEQYF
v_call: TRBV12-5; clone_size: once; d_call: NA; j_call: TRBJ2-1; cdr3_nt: TGTGCTAGTGGTTTGGCTAGCTTTGTCAATGAGCAGTTCTTC; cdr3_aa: CASGLASFVNEQFF
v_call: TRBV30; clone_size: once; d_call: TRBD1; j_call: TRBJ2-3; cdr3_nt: TGTGCCTGGAGTGTTGGACAGGGCCGGGATACGCAGTATTTT; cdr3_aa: CAWSVGQGRDTQYF
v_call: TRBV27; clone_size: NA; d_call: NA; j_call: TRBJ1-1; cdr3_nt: TGTGCCAGCGGACTGTCGGTGGTGTTGGGCACTGAAGCTTTCTTT; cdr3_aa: CASGLSVVLGTEAFF
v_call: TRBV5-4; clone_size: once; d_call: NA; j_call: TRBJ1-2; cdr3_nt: TGTGCCAGCAGCCAAGCTCTAATAGGGGATGGCTACACCTTC; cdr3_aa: CASSQALIGDGYTF
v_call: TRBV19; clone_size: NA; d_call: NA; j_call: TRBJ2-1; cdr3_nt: TGTGCCAGTAGACTCAAAGGATTCAGTCGCTACAATGAGCAGTTCTTC; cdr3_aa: CASRLKGFSRYNEQFF
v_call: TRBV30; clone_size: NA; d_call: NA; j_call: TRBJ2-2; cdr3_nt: TGTGCCTGGGTCGCAGTCAACACCGGGGAGCTGTTTTTT; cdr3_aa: CAWVAVNTGELFF
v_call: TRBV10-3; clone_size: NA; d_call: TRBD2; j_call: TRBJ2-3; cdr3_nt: TGTGCCATCAGTGAGTCGGGACTAGCGGGGACCACAGATACGCAGTATTTT; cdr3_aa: CAISESGLAGTTDTQYF
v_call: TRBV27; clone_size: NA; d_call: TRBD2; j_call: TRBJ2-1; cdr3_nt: TGTGCCCTCAGTGGGGGGGATTCCTACAATGAGCAGTTCTTC; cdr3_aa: CALSGGDSYNEQFF
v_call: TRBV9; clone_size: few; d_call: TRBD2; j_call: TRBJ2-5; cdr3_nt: TGTGCCAGCAGCGTAACGGGGGGACACCAAGAGACCCAGTACTTC; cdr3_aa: CASSVTGGHQETQYF
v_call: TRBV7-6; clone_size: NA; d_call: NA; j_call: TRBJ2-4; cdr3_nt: TGTGCCAGCAGCTTAGGGTTTGAGACCAAAAACATTCAGTACTTC; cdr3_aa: CASSLGFETKNIQYF
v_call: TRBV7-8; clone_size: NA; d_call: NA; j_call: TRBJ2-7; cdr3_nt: TGTGCCAGCAGCTCCGGTCCCGGCTCCTACGAGCAGTACTTC; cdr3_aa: CASSSGPGSYEQYF
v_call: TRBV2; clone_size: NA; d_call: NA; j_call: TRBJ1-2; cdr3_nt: TGTGCCAGCAGTGAAAATCAGGGGCAAGGCTATGGCTACACCTTC; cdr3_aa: CASSENQGQGYGYTF
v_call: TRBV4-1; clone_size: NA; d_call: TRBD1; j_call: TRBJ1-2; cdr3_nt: TGCGCCAGCAGCAGGTGGACAGGGGGAAGCTATGGCTACACCTTC; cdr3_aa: CASSRWTGGSYGYTF
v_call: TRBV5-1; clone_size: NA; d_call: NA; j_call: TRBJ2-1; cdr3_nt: TGCGCCAGCAGCTTTTCCGGGGGACGGTCCTACAATGAGCAGTTCTTC; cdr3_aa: CASSFSGGRSYNEQFF
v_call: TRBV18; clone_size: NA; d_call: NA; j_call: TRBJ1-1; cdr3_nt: TGTGCCAGCTCAGAGGGATTAACTGAAGCTTTCTTT; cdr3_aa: CASSEGLTEAFF
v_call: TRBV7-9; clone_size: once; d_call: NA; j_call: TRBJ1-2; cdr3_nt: TGTGCCAGCAGTCCTGGCAGGGGTTATGGCTACACCTTC; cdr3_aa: CASSPGRGYGYTF
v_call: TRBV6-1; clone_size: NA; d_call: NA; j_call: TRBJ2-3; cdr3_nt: TGTGCCAGCAGTGAACAGGGGTGGCGCACAGATACGCAGTATTTT; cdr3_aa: CASSEQGWRTDTQYF
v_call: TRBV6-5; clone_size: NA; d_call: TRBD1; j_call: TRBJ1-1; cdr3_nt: TGTGCCAGCAGTCTGGGACAGCCGAACACTGAAGCTTTCTTT; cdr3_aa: CASSLGQPNTEAFF
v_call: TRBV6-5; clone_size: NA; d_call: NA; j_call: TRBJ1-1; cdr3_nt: TGTGCCAGCAGTTACGGTTCCACTGAAGCTTTCTTT; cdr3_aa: CASSYGSTEAFF
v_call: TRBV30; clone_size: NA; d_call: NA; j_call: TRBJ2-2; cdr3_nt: TGTGCCTGGAGCCACGGTTGGGGATCCGGGGAGCTGTTTTTT; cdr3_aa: CAWSHGWGSGELFF
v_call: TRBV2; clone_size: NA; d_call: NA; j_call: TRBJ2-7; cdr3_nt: TGTGCCAGCAGTACGGGGCGTAACCACCTCTACGAGCAGTACTTC; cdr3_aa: CASSTGRNHLYEQYF
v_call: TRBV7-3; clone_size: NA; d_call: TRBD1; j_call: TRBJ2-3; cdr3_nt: TGTGCCAGCAGCTTAGGACCCGGGGACAGGGTTGTCACAGATACGCAGTATTTT; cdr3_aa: CASSLGPGDRVVTDTQYF
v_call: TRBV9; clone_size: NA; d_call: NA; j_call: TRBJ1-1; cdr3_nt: TGTGCCAGCAGCGTAGATGGAGGAGGAAACGCTGAAGCTTTCTTT; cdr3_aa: CASSVDGGGNAEAFF
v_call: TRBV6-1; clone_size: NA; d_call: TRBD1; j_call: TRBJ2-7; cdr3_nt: TGTGCCAGCAGTGTCAACCCCGGGACAGGCAACGAGCAGTACTTC; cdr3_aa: CASSVNPGTGNEQYF
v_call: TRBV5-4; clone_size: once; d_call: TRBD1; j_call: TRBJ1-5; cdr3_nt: TGTGCCAGCAGCAAACATCCCGGGACAGGGGAACGTCGCAATCAGCCCCAGCATTTT; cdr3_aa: CASSKHPGTGERRNQPQHF
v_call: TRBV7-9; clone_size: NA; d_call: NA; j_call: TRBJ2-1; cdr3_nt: TGTGCCAGTGCCCCGGGACACTCCTACAATGAGCAGTTCTTC; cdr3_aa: CASAPGHSYNEQFF
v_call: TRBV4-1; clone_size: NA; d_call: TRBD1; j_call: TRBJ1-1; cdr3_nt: TGCGCCAGCAGCCCTCCAGGGGGGAACACTGAAGCTTTCTTT; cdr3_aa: CASSPPGGNTEAFF
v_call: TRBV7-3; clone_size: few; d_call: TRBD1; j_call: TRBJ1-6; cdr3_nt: TGTGCCAGCAGCAGAATCTGGACAGGGTACTATAATTCACCCCTCCACTTT; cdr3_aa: CASSRIWTGYYNSPLHF
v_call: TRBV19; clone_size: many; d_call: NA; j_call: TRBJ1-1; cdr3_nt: TGTGCCAGCACACTCGGTGGGAACACTGAAGCTTTCTTT; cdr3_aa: CASTLGGNTEAFF
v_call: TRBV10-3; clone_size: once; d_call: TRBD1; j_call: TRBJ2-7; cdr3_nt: TGTGCCATCAGTGAGTCTTGGACAGGGGATAGCTACGAGCAGTACTTC; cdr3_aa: CAISESWTGDSYEQYF
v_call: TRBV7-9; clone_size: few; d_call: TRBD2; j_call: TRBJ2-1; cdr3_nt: TGTGCCAGCAGCTTAAGGCGGGGGGGTATCCCTCCTGAGCAGTTCTTC; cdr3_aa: CASSLRRGGIPPEQFF
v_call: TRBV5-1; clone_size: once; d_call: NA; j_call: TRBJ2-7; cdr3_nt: TGCGCCAGCAGCCAGGAGAGAGGATCGGCGCCCTACGAGCAGTACTTC; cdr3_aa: CASSQERGSAPYEQYF
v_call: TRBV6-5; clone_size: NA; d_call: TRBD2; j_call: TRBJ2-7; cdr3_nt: TGTGCCAGCAGTTACTCAGATCCAGCGGGGGGGAACGAGCAGTACTTC; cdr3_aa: CASSYSDPAGGNEQYF
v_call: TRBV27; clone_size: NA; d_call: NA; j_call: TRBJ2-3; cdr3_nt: TGTGCCAGCAGTTTAACCGGAACTAGAGGCACAGATACGCAGTATTTT; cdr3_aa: CASSLTGTRGTDTQYF
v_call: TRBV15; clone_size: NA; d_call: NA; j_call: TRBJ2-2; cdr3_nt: TGTGCCACCAGCTCACCCCCCGGGGGTTCCGGGGAGCTGTTTTTT; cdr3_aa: CATSSPPGGSGELFF
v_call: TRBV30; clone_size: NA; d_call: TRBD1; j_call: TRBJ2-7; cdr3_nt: TGTGCCTGGAGTAACCGGGACAGGGCACATTACGAGCAGTACTTC; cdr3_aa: CAWSNRDRAHYEQYF
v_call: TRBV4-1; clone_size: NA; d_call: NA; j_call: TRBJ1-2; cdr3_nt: TGCGCCAGCAGCCAAGACCCCAGGACCTATGGCTACACCTTC; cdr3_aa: CASSQDPRTYGYTF
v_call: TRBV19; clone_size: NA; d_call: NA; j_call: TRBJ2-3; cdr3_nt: TGTGCCAGTAGTATTGGTCGGGATACGCAGTATTTT; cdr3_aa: CASSIGRDTQYF
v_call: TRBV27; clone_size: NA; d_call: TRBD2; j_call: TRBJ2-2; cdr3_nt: TGTGCCAGCAGTTTGACCCTACTAGCGGGAGGCACCGGGGAGCTGTTTTTT; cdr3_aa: CASSLTLLAGGTGELFF
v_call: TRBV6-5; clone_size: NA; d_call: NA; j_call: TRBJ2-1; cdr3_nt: TGTGCCAGCAGTTACTCATCCGGGGCAACCTACAATGAGCAGTTCTTC; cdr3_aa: CASSYSSGATYNEQFF
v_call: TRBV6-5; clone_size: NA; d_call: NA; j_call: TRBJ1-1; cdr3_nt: TGTGCCAGCAGTTATGATCCCAACACTGAAGCTTTCTTT; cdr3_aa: CASSYDPNTEAFF
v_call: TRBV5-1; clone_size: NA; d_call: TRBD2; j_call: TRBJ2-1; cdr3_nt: TGCGCCAGCAGCTTTAGCGGGAACTCCTACAATGAGCAGTTCTTC; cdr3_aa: CASSFSGNSYNEQFF
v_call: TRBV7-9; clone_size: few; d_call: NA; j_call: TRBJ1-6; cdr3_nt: TGTGCCAGCAGCTCCAACAATTCACCCCTCCACTTT; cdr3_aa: CASSSNNSPLHF
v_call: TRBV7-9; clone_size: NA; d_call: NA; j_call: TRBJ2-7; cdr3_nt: TGTGCCAGCAGCTCACCCATGGCCTACGAGCAGTACTTC; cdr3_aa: CASSSPMAYEQYF
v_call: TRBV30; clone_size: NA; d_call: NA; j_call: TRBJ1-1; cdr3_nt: TGTGCCCGACGGCAGAACACTGAAGCTTTCTTT; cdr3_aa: CARRQNTEAFF